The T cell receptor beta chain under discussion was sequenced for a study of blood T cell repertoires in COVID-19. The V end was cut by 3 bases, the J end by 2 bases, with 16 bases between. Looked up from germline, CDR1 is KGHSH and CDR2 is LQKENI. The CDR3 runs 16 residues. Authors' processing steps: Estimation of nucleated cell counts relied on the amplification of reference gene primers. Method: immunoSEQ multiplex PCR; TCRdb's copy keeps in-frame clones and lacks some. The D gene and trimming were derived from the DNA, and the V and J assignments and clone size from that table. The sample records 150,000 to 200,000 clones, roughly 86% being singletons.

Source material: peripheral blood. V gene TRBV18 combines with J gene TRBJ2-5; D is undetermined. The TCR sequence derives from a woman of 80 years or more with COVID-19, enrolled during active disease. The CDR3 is CASSPPNNAPQETQYF. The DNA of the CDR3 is TGTGCCAGCTCACCTCCTAATAACGCCCCTCAAGAGACCCAGTACTTC.